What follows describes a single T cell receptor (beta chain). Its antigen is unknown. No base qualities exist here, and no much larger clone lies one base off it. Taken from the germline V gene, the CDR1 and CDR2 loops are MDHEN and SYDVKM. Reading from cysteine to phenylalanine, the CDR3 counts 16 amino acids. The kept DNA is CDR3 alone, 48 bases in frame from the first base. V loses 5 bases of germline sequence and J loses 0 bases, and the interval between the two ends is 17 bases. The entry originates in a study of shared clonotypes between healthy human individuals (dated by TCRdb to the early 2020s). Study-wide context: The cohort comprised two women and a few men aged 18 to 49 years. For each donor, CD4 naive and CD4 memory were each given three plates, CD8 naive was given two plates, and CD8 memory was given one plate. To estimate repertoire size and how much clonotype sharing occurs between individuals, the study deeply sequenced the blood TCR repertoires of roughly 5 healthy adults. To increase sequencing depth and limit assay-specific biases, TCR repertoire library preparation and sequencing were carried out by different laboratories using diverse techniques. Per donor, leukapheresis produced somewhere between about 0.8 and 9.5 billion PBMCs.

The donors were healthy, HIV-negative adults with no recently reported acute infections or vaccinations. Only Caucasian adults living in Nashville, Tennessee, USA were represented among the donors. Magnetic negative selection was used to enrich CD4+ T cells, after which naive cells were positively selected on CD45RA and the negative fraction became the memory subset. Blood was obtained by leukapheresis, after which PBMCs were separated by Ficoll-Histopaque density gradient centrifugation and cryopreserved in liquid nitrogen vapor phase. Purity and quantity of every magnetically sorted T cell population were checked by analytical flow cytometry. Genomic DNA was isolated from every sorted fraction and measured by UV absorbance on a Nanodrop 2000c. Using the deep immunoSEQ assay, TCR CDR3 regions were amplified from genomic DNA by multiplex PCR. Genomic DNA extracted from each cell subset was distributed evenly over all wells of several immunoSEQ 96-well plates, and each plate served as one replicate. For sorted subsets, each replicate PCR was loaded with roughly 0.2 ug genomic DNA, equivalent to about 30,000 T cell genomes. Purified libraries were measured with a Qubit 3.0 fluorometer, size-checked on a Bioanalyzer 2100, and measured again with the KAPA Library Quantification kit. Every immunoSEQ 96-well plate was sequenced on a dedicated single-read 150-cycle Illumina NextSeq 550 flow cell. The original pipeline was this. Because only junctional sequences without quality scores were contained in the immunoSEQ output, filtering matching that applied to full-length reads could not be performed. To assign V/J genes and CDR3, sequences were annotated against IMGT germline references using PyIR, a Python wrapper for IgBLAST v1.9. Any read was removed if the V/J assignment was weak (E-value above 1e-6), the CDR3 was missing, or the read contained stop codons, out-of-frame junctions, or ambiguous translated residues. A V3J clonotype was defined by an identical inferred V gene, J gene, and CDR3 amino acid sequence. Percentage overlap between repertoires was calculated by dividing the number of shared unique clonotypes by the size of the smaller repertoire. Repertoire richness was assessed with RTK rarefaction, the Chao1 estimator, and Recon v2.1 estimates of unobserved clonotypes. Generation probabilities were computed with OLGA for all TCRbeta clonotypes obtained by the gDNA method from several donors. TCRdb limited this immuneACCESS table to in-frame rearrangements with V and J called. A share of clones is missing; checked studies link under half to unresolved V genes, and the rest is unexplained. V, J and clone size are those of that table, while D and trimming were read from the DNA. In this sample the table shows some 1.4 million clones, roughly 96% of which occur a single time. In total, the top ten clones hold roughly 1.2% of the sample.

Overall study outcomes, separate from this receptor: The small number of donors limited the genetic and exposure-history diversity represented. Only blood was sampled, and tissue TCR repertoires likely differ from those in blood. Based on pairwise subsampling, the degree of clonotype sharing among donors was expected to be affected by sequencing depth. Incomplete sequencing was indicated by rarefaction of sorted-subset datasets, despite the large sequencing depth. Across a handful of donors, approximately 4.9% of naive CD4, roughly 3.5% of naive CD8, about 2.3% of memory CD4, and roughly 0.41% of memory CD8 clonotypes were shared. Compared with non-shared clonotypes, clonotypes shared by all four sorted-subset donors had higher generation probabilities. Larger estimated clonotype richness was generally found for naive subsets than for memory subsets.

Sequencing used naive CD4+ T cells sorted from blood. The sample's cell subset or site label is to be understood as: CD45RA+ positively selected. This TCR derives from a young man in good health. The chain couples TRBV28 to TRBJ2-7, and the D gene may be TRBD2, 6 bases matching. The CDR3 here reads CASSPPRVGLSYEQYF. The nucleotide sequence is TGTGCCAGCAGTCCCCCCAGGGTGGGACTCTCCTACGAGCAGTACTTC.